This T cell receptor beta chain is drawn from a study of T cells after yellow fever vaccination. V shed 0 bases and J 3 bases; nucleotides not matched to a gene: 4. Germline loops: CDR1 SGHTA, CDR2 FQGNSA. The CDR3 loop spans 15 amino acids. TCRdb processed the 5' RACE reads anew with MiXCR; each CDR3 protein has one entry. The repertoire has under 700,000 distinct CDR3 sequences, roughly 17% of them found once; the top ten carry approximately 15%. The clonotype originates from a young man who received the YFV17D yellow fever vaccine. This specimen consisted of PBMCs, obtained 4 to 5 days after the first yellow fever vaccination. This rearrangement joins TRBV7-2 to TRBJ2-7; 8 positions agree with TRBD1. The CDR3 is CASSLAIGQGYEQYF. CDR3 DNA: TGTGCCAGCAGCTTAGCGATTGGACAGGGCTACGAGCAGTACTTC.